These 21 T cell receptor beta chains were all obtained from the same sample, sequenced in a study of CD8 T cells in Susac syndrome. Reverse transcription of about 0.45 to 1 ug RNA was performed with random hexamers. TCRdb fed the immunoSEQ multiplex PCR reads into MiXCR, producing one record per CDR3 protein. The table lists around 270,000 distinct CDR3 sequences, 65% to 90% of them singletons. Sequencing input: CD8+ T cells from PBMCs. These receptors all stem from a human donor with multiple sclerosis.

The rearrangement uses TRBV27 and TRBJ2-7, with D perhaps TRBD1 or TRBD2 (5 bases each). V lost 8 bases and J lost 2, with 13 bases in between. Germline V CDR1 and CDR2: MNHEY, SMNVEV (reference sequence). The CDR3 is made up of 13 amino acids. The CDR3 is CASGRDGAYEQYF. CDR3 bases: TGTGCCAGCGGACGGGACGGAGCCTACGAGCAGTACTTC.

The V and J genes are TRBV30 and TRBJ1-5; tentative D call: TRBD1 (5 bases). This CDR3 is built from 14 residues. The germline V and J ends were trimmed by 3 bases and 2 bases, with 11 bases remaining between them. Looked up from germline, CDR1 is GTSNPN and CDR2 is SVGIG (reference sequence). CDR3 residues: CAWRYRYGNQPQHF. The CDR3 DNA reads TGTGCCTGGAGGTACAGGTACGGCAATCAGCCCCAGCATTTT.

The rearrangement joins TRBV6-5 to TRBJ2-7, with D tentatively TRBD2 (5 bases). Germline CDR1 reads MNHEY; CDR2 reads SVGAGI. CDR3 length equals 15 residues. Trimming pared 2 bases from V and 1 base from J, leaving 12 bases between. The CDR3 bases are TGTGCCAGCAGTTACAAGAGTCCGGGGTCCTACGAGCAGTACTTC. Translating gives CASSYKSPGSYEQYF.

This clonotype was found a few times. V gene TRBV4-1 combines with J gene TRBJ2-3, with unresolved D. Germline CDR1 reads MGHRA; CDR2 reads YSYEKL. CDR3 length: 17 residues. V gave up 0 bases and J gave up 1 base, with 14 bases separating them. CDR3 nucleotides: TGCGCCAGCAGCCAAGATCCGACAACATTGGGCACAGATACGCAGTATTTT. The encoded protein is CASSQDPTTLGTDTQYF.

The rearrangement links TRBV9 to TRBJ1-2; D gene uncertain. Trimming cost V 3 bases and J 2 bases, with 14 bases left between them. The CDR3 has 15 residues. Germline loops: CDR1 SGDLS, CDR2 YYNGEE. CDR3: CASSESGGDNYGYTF. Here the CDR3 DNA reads TGTGCCAGCAGCGAATCTGGTGGCGACAACTATGGCTACACCTTC.

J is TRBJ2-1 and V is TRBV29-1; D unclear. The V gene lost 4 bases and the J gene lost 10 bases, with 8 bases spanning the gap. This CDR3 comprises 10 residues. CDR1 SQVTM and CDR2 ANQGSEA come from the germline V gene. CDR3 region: CSVGPWEQFF. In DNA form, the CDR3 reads TGCAGCGTTGGCCCGTGGGAGCAGTTCTTC.

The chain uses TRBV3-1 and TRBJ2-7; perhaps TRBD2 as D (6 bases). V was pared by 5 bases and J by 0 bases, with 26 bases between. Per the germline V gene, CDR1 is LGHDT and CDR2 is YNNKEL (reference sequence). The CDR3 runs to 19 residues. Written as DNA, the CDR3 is TGTGCCAGCAGCGCATCCCAGCTCGGTGGCGGGGCGAGCTCCTACGAGCAGTACTTC. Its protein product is CASSASQLGGGASSYEQYF.

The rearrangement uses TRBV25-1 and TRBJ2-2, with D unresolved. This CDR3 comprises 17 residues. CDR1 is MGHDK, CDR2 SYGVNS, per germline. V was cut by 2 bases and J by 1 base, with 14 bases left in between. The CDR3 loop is CASSETPRSLNTGELFF. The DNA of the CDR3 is TGTGCCAGCAGTGAAACCCCTCGCAGCTTGAACACCGGGGAGCTGTTTTTT.

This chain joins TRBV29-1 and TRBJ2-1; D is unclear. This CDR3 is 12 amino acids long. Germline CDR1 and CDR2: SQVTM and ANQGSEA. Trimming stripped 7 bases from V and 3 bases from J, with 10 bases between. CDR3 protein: CSAFGDYNEQFF. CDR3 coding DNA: TGCAGCGCCTTCGGTGACTACAATGAGCAGTTCTTC.

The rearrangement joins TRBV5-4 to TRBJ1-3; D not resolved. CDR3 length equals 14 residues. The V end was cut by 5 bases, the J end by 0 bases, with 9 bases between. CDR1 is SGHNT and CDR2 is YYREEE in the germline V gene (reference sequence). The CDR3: CASRIRGSGNTIYF. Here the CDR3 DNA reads TGTGCCAGCAGGATAAGAGGCTCTGGAAACACCATATATTTT.

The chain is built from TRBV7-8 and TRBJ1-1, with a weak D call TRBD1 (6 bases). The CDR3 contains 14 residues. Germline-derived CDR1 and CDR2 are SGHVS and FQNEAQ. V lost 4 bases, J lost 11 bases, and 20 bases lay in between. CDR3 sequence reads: CASSSGYLGGSAFF. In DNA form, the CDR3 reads TGTGCCAGCAGCTCCGGTTATCTGGGGGGCAGTGCTTTCTTT. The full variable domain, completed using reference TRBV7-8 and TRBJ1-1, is GAGVSQSPRYKVAKRGQDVALRCDPISGHVSLFWYQQALGQGPEFLTYFQNEAQLDKSGLPSDRFFAERPEGSVSTLKIQRTQQEDSAVYLCASSSGYLGGSAFFGQGTRLTVV.

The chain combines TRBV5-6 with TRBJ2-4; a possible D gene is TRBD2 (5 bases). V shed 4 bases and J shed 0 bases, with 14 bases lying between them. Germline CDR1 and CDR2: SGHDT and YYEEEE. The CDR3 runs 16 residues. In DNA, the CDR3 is TGTGCCAGCAGCCTGAGAGGGCAACTAGCCAAAAACATTCAGTACTTC. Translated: CASSLRGQLAKNIQYF.

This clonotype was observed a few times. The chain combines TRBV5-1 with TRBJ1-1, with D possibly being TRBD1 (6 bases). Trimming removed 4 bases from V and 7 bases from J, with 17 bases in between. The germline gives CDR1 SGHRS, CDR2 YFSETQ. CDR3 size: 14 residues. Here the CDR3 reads CASSPGTRGFEAFF. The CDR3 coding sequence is TGCGCCAGCAGCCCCGGGACAAGGGGGTTTGAAGCTTTCTTT.

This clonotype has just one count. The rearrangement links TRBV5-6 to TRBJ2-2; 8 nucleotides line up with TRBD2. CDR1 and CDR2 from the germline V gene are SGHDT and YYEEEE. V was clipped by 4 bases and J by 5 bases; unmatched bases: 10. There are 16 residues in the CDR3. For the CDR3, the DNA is TGTGCCAGCAGCCCAGCGGGGGAAGGATGGACCGGGGAGCTGTTTTTT. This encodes CASSPAGEGWTGELFF. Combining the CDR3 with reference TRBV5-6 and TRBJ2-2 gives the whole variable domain DAGVTQSPTHLIKTRGQQVTLRCSPKSGHDTVSWYQQALGQGPQFIFQYYEEEERQRGNFPDRFSGHQFPNYSSELNVNALLLGDSALYLCASSPAGEGWTGELFFGEGSRLTVL.

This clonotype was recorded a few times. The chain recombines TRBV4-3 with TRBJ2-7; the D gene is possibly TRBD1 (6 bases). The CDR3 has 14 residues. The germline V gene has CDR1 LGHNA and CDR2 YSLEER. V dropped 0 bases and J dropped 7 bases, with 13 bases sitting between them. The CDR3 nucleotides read TGCGCCAGCAGCCAAGAGGTCAGGGGAGCGGAGCAGTACTTC. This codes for CASSQEVRGAEQYF.

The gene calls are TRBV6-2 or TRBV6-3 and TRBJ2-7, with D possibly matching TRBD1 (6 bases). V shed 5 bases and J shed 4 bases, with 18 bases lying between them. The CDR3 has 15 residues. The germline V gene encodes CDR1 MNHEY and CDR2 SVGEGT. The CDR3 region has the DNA TGTGCCAGCAGTGAGACCCGACAGGTTCCGTACGAGCAGTACTTC. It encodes CASSETRQVPYEQYF.

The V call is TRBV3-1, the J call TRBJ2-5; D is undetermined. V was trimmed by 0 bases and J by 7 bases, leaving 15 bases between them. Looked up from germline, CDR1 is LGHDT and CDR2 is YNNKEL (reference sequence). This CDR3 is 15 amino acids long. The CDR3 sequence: CASSQDRLPPRTQYF. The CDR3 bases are TGTGCCAGCAGCCAAGATAGACTGCCCCCAAGGACCCAGTACTTC.

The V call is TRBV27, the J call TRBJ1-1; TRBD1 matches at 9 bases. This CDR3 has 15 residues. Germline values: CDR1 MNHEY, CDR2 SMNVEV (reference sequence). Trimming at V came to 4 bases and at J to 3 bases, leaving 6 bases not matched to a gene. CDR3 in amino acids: CASSWGGTGHTEAFF. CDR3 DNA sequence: TGTGCCAGCAGTTGGGGGGGGACAGGGCACACTGAAGCTTTCTTT.

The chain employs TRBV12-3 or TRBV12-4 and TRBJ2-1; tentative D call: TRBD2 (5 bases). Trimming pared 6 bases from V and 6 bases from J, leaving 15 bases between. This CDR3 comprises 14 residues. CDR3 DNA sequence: TGTGCCAGCAGCAGAACTAGTTTTTCCAATGAGCAGTTCTTC. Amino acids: CASSRTSFSNEQFF.

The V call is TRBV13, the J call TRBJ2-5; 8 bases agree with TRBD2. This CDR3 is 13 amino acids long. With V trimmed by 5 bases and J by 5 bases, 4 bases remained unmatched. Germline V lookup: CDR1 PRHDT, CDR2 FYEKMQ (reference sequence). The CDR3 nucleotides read TGTGCCAGCAGCCCGCGGGAGGATGAGACCCAGTACTTC. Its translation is CASSPREDETQYF.

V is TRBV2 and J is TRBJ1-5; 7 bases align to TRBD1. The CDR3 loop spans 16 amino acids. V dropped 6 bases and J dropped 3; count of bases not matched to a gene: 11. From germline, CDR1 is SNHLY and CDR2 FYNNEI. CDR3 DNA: TGTGCCAGCAGCGACCCAGTGGACAGGCTCAATCAGCCCCAGCATTTT. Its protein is CASSDPVDRLNQPQHF.